This T cell receptor (beta chain) was documented in a study of blood T cell repertoires in COVID-19. V gave up 5 bases and J gave up 3 bases, with 17 bases separating them. From germline, CDR1 is SEHNR and CDR2 FQNEAQ (reference sequence). The CDR3 sequence is 15 residues long. In the original analysis: Reference gene primer amplification in the assay estimated nucleated cell counts. Measured with immunoSEQ multiplex PCR; TCRdb has only the in-frame clones, and not every one. V and J calls and clone size come straight from that table; D and trimming were deduced from the DNA. Found here are about 200,000 clones, roughly nine tenths of them singletons; the top ten hold about 0.8%.

The chain is built from TRBV7-9 and TRBJ2-7; a possible D gene is TRBD2 (6 bases). The TCR comes from a man aged 60 to 75 with COVID-19, enrolled during active disease. The specimen sequenced was peripheral blood. The CDR3 loop is CASSLPGEDHYEQYF. In DNA form, the CDR3 reads TGTGCCAGCAGCCTCCCCGGGGAGGATCACTACGAGCAGTACTTC.